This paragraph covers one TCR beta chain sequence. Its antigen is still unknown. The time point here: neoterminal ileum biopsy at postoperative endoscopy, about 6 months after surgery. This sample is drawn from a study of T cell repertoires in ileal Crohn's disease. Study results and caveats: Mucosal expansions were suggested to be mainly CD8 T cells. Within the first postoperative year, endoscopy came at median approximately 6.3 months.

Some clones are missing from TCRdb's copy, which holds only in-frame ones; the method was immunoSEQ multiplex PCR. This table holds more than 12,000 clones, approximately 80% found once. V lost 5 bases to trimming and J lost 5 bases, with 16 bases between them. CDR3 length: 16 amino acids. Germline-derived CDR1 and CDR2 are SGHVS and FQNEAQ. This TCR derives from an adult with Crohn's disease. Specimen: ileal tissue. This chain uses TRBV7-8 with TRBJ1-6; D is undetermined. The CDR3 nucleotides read TGTGCCAGCAGCCGTTCGACTGGGATAAATAATTCACCCCTCCACTTT. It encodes CASSRSTGINNSPLHF.